What follows are 10 T cell receptor beta chains derived from one specimen sequenced in a study of blood T cells in healthy people across ages. Alongside a J-beta primer mix, a sample-barcoded 5' primer served in a second PCR lasting roughly 7 to 12 cycles. TCRdb reprocessed the 5' RACE reads via MiXCR and lists one record per CDR3 protein. The data show a few hundred thousand distinct CDR3 sequences, 27% seen once. These data also formed part of another study, on T cells of mothers and their children.

Material: blood. The receptors here all came from a boy between 2 and 15 years old in good health.

V gene TRBV7-9 combines with J gene TRBJ2-5; possible D gene TRBD1, 6 bases. The DNA end lines up better with TRBJ2-7; the J call may be wrong. The CDR3 covers 13 residues. CDR1 is SEHNR, CDR2 FQNEAQ, per germline (reference sequence). CDR3 bases: TGTGCCAGCAGCAATACAGGGAGCTACGAGCAGTACTTC. This codes for CASSNTGSYEQYF.

The chain employs TRBV7-2 and TRBJ2-5, with D maybe TRBD2 (5 bases). The J call may be mistaken, given a closer DNA end match to TRBJ2-1. This CDR3 region has 13 residues. CDR1 is SGHTA, CDR2 FQGNSA, per germline. The CDR3 bases are TGTGCCAGCAGCTCACTAGGCCGGAATGAGCAGTTCTTC. The encoded protein is CASSSLGRNEQFF.

The chain is built from TRBV7-9 and TRBJ2-5, with 7 bases identical to TRBD1. CDR3 length: 14 amino acids. The V gene end was trimmed by 5 bases and the J gene end by 5 bases; junction bases not matched to a gene: 8. Germline CDR1 is SEHNR and CDR2 is FQNEAQ (reference sequence). CDR3 coding DNA: TGTGCCAGCAGCAGACAGGGTATCTCGGAGACCCAGTACTTC. Its translation is CASSRQGISETQYF.

The chain joins TRBV6-1 to TRBJ2-6; D not resolved. The CDR3 has 16 residues. Germline V gene sequence: CDR1 MNHNS, CDR2 SASEGT. V dropped 4 bases and J dropped 2 bases, with 12 bases sitting between them. Written as DNA, the CDR3 is TGTGCCAGCAGTGTCGCGGTACGCGCTGGGGCCAACGTCCTGACTTTC. The encoded protein is CASSVAVRAGANVLTF.

CDR3 protein: CASSYLGPARSRKETQYF. The CDR3 DNA reads TGTGCCAGCAGCTACTTAGGTCCAGCGCGAAGCAGAAAAGAGACCCAGTACTTC. The chain links TRBV7-9 to TRBJ2-7; the D is unclear. The assigned J gene may be wrong: the sequence end matches TRBJ2-5 better. Germline CDR1 is SEHNR and CDR2 is FQNEAQ (reference sequence). The CDR3 length is 18 residues.

This clonotype appeared a few times. The chain combines TRBV7-9 with TRBJ2-5; TRBD1 is a possible D gene (6 bases). V was pared by 6 bases and J by 7 bases, with 12 bases between. The V gene's germline CDR1 is SEHNR and CDR2 FQNEAQ (reference sequence). CDR3 size: 12 residues. The CDR3 nucleotides read TGTGCCAGCAGTTACTTAGGGGGGACCCAGTACTTC. Amino acids: CASSYLGGTQYF.

There are a few counts of this clonotype. The chain combines TRBV7-2 with TRBJ2-7, with a tentative D call TRBD2 (5 bases). The CDR3 consists of 15 residues. V lost 4 bases and J lost 2, with 15 bases in between. Germline CDR1 is SGHTA and CDR2 is FQGNSA. CDR3 DNA: TGTGCCAGCAGCTCCGGGGTAGGAAGAACCTACGAGCAGTACTTC. It specifies CASSSGVGRTYEQYF.

The chain employs TRBV4-3 and TRBJ2-1; 7 nucleotides match TRBD2. The CDR3 contains 18 residues. Germline CDR1 and CDR2: LGHNA and YSLEER. V lost 0 bases and J lost 7; bases outside the gene matches: 15. The CDR3 here is CASSQDYRGGSKGNEQFF. CDR3 DNA: TGCGCCAGCAGCCAAGATTATCGGGGCGGGAGTAAGGGGAATGAGCAGTTCTTC.

This clonotype was seen just once. This CDR3 is CASSLPGKQYF. The CDR3, as DNA: TGTGCCAGCAGTTTACCAGGGAAGCAGTACTTC. The rearrangement joins TRBV27 to TRBJ2-7; D possibly corresponds to TRBD1 (5 bases). This CDR3 is 11 amino acids long. V was clipped by 2 bases and J by 8 bases, with 7 bases between them. In germline, CDR1 is MNHEY, CDR2 SMNVEV (reference sequence).

The rearrangement joins TRBV10-3 to TRBJ1-1, with 11 bases fitting TRBD1. CDR3 length equals 19 residues. With 2 bases clipped from V and 1 base from J, the junction kept 12 bases outside the gene matches. Germline CDR1 reads ENHRY; CDR2 reads SYGVKD. In DNA, the CDR3 is TGTGCCATCAGTGAGCGGTTCCCGGGACAGGGGGAGGCGAACACTGAAGCTTTCTTT. Its protein is CAISERFPGQGEANTEAFF.